This TCR beta chain derives from a study of T cell responses to AZD1222 COVID-19 vaccine. Regarding the study as a whole: Targeting of unmutated variant regions was reportedly seen in nearly half of spike-specific TCRs.

TCRdb's copy holds only in-frame clones and misses some; the assay was immunoSEQ multiplex PCR. The sample shows roughly 150,000 clones, about 80% of them seen only once. A note on this clone: Its specificity is unknown.

The CDR3 runs to 13 residues. Looked up from germline, CDR1 is SNHLY and CDR2 is FYNNEI. V lost 5 bases to trimming and J lost 3 bases, with 10 bases between them. The material sequenced was peripheral blood, taken on day 0 of AZD1222 vaccination. The chain couples TRBV2 to TRBJ1-2; D gene ambiguous. The receptor's source is an adult in good health. CDR3 region: CASSHGEDYGYTF. CDR3 in DNA: TGTGCCAGCAGTCACGGGGAGGACTATGGCTACACCTTC.